These T cell receptor beta chains were read from a single sample in a study of T cell responses to AZD1222 COVID-19 vaccine. TCRdb's copy holds only in-frame clones and misses some; the assay was immunoSEQ multiplex PCR. Of 82,000 or so clones listed, approximately 90% were seen once; the top ten hold 5.2%. The sample consisted of peripheral blood, taken on day 0 of AZD1222 vaccination. The receptors were gathered from an adult in good health. Both conserved end residues are part of each CDR3. Fields, in order: J gene, D gene, clone size, V gene, CDR3 DNA, CDR3 protein. A D gene is named only where the DNA matches it firmly. Size tells how often a clone was seen (once, few, many) or the class of an expanded clone, and some rows leave it out.

J: TRBJ1-5
D: NA
size: NA
V: TRBV6-5
DNA: TGTGCCAGCAGCCGACGGGGAGGCAATCAGCCCCAGCATTTT
CDR3: CASSRRGGNQPQHF

J: TRBJ1-1
D: NA
size: NA
V: TRBV18
DNA: TGTGCCAGTTCACTACTTACAGGGATGAACACTGAAGCTTTCTTT
CDR3: CASSLLTGMNTEAFF

J: TRBJ1-2
D: NA
size: NA
V: TRBV4-3
DNA: TGCGCCAGCAGCCAAGTTTATTTTGAGTCTATTAACTATGGCTACACCTTC
CDR3: CASSQVYFESINYGYTF

J: TRBJ2-1
D: TRBD2
size: NA
V: TRBV13
DNA: TGTGCCAGCAGCTTAAGGACTAGCGGCTTCTACAATGAGCAGTTCTTC
CDR3: CASSLRTSGFYNEQFF

J: TRBJ2-1
D: NA
size: once
V: TRBV7-9
DNA: TGTGCCAGCAGCGGCGAGCGGAGGAGCTCCTACAATGAGCAGTTCTTC
CDR3: CASSGERRSSYNEQFF

J: TRBJ2-5
D: TRBD2
size: NA
V: TRBV6-6
DNA: TGTGCCAGCAGAGATGCACTAGCGGGGGGAGAGACCCAGTACTTC
CDR3: CASRDALAGGETQYF

J: TRBJ2-3
D: TRBD1
size: NA
V: TRBV3-1/TRBV3-2
DNA: TGTGCCAGCAGCAATCAAGGGGGCGATACGCAGTATTTT
CDR3: CASSNQGGDTQYF

J: TRBJ1-2
D: NA
size: NA
V: TRBV19
DNA: TGTGCCAGTACCTCGCAGGGTAATCGGGGTACTAACTATGGCTACACCTTC
CDR3: CASTSQGNRGTNYGYTF

J: TRBJ1-2
D: NA
size: once
V: TRBV7-2
DNA: TGTGCCAGCAGCATCACAGATAACTATGGCTACACCTTC
CDR3: CASSITDNYGYTF

J: TRBJ2-3
D: TRBD1
size: NA
V: TRBV19
DNA: TGTGCCAGTAGTATCGGACAGGGGGATACGCAGTATTTT
CDR3: CASSIGQGDTQYF

J: TRBJ1-5
D: NA
size: NA
V: TRBV9
DNA: TGTGCCAGCAGCTCCTCCGGGAGCAATCAGCCCCAGCATTTT
CDR3: CASSSSGSNQPQHF

J: TRBJ1-2
D: NA
size: NA
V: TRBV5-3
DNA: TGTGCCAGAAGCTTACCAGGGGTTGGGTATGGCTACACCTTC
CDR3: CARSLPGVGYGYTF

J: TRBJ1-5
D: NA
size: NA
V: TRBV15
DNA: TGTGCCACCAGCACGGACCTTAATCAGCCCCAGCATTTT
CDR3: CATSTDLNQPQHF

J: TRBJ2-1
D: TRBD1
size: NA
V: TRBV19
DNA: TGTGCCAGTAGTATTATGTTACAGGGGATTGAGCAGTTCTTC
CDR3: CASSIMLQGIEQFF

J: TRBJ2-2
D: NA
size: NA
V: TRBV7-9
DNA: TGTGCCAGCAGCCCACCTGGGGGACCCTACACCGGGGAGCTGTTTTTT
CDR3: CASSPPGGPYTGELFF

J: TRBJ1-2
D: NA
size: once
V: TRBV15
DNA: TGTGCCACCAGCGAGCAGGGCAGGGCTGACTATGGCTACACCTTC
CDR3: CATSEQGRADYGYTF

J: TRBJ1-5
D: NA
size: NA
V: TRBV19
DNA: TGTGCCAGTAGTCTTTCGGGGGCGGACAATCAGCCCCAGCATTTT
CDR3: CASSLSGADNQPQHF

J: TRBJ1-5
D: TRBD1
size: NA
V: TRBV18
DNA: TGTGCCAGCTCACTTACTCGACAGGGTGGAGATCAGCCCCAGCATTTT
CDR3: CASSLTRQGGDQPQHF

J: TRBJ1-1
D: NA
size: NA
V: TRBV4-2
DNA: TGTGCCAGCAGCCAAGATCGGAATCTAGGCACTGAAGCTTTCTTT
CDR3: CASSQDRNLGTEAFF

J: TRBJ1-1
D: TRBD1
size: NA
V: TRBV5-6
DNA: TGTGCCAGCGGCGTCGGACAGGGCACTGAAGCTTTCTTT
CDR3: CASGVGQGTEAFF

J: TRBJ2-1
D: NA
size: NA
V: TRBV7-2
DNA: TGTGCCAGCAGACTAGGGGTTTATGAGCAGTTCTTC
CDR3: CASRLGVYEQFF

J: TRBJ1-5
D: NA
size: NA
V: TRBV4-1
DNA: TGCGCCAGCAGCCAAGAGGAGGGAGGGAGTTATCAGCCCCAGCATTTT
CDR3: CASSQEEGGSYQPQHF

J: TRBJ2-1
D: TRBD1
size: NA
V: TRBV4-1
DNA: TGCGCCAGCAGCCAAGGGGCAGGGGGCCCCTACAATGAGCAGTTCTTC
CDR3: CASSQGAGGPYNEQFF

J: TRBJ2-1
D: TRBD1
size: NA
V: TRBV3-1/TRBV3-2
DNA: TGTGCCAGCAGCTACCTCCAGGGGGCGCTTTTCTTC
CDR3: CASSYLQGALFF

J: TRBJ1-5
D: NA
size: NA
V: TRBV6-5
DNA: TGTGCCAGCAGTCCGTGGACGGACCTCAATCAGCCCCAGCATTTT
CDR3: CASSPWTDLNQPQHF

J: TRBJ1-1
D: NA
size: NA
V: TRBV7-9
DNA: TGTGCCAGCACCACTGGGGCTTCGGGGGGGAAGAACACTGAAGCTTTCTTT
CDR3: CASTTGASGGKNTEAFF

J: TRBJ1-1
D: TRBD1
size: NA
V: TRBV5-1
DNA: TGCGCCAGCAGCTTGGGGACAGGTCGGGGGCCTGAAGCTTTCTTT
CDR3: CASSLGTGRGPEAFF

J: TRBJ1-4
D: NA
size: NA
V: TRBV5-6
DNA: TGTGCCAGCAGCTTGGAGGTAATTAGGACTAATGAAAAACTGTTTTTT
CDR3: CASSLEVIRTNEKLFF

J: TRBJ2-1
D: TRBD2
size: NA
V: TRBV10-2
DNA: TGCGCCAGCAGTGAGTCGAGCGGGGGGGCAAATGAGCAGTTCTTC
CDR3: CASSESSGGANEQFF

J: TRBJ1-5
D: NA
size: NA
V: TRBV11-2
DNA: TGTGCCAGCAGCTTAGGGGGAAATAGCAATCAGCCCCAGCATTTT
CDR3: CASSLGGNSNQPQHF

J: TRBJ2-3
D: TRBD2
size: NA
V: TRBV11-2
DNA: TGTGCCAGCAGCTCCCGACTAGCGGGGGGGCAAGGTACGCAGTATTTT
CDR3: CASSSRLAGGQGTQYF

J: TRBJ2-7
D: TRBD1
size: NA
V: TRBV14
DNA: TGTGCCAGCAGCCAAGTTGCAGGGGGCTCCTACGAGCAGTACTTC
CDR3: CASSQVAGGSYEQYF

J: TRBJ1-1
D: NA
size: NA
V: TRBV6-2/TRBV6-3
DNA: TGTGCCAGCAGTTACTCGAGAGTCACTGAAGCTTTCTTT
CDR3: CASSYSRVTEAFF

J: TRBJ1-1
D: NA
size: NA
V: TRBV27
DNA: TGTGCCAGCAGTCCAAAAACAGGGAACACTGAAGCTTTCTTT
CDR3: CASSPKTGNTEAFF

J: TRBJ2-7
D: NA
size: NA
V: TRBV3-1/TRBV3-2
DNA: TGTGCCAGCAGCCCCAGTTCGGGGGCCGAGCAGTACTTC
CDR3: CASSPSSGAEQYF

J: TRBJ1-5
D: TRBD1
size: NA
V: TRBV19
DNA: TGTGCCAGTAATATCCCCGGGGACAGCTATAGCAATCAGCCCCAGCATTTT
CDR3: CASNIPGDSYSNQPQHF

J: TRBJ2-3
D: NA
size: NA
V: TRBV7-8
DNA: TGTGCCAGCATGGGGGAAGGCGGGGATACGCAGTATTTT
CDR3: CASMGEGGDTQYF

J: TRBJ1-1
D: NA
size: NA
V: TRBV6-5
DNA: TGTGCCAGCAGCCGACCCCCGGACACTGAAGCTTTCTTT
CDR3: CASSRPPDTEAFF

J: TRBJ1-2
D: NA
size: NA
V: TRBV6-2/TRBV6-3
DNA: TGTGCCAGCAGTTCCGCAACCGGGACATCCAACTATGGCTACACCTTC
CDR3: CASSSATGTSNYGYTF

J: TRBJ1-3
D: NA
size: NA
V: TRBV3-1/TRBV3-2
DNA: TGTGCCAGCAGCCAAGCGCCCTCTGGAAACACCATATATTTT
CDR3: CASSQAPSGNTIYF

J: TRBJ2-7
D: NA
size: NA
V: TRBV24-1
DNA: TGTGCCACCAGTGACTTGGGGACTGGCCCGTACTACGAGCAGTACTTC
CDR3: CATSDLGTGPYYEQYF

J: TRBJ1-6
D: NA
size: NA
V: TRBV6-5
DNA: TGTGCCAGCAGTTACTCTCAGGTGCAGGATTCACCCCTCCACTTT
CDR3: CASSYSQVQDSPLHF

J: TRBJ1-5
D: NA
size: NA
V: TRBV5-6
DNA: TGTGCCAGCAGCTGGATCAATTGGGTCAGCAATCAGCCCCAGCATTTT
CDR3: CASSWINWVSNQPQHF